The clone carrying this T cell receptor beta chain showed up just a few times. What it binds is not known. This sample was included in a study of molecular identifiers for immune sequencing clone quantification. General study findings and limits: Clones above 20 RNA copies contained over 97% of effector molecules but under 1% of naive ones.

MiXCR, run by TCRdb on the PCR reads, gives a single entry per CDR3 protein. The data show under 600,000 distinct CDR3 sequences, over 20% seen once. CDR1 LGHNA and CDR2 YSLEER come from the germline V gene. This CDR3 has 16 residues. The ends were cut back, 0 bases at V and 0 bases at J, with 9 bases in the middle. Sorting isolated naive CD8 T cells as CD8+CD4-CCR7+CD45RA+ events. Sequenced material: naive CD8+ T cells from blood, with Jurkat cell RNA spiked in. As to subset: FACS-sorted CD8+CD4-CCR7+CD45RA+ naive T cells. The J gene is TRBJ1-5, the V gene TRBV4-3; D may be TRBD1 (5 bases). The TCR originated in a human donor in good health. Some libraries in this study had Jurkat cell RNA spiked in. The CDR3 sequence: CASSQEQDDSNQPQHF. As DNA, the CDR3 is TGCGCCAGCAGCCAAGAACAGGATGATAGCAATCAGCCCCAGCATTTT.